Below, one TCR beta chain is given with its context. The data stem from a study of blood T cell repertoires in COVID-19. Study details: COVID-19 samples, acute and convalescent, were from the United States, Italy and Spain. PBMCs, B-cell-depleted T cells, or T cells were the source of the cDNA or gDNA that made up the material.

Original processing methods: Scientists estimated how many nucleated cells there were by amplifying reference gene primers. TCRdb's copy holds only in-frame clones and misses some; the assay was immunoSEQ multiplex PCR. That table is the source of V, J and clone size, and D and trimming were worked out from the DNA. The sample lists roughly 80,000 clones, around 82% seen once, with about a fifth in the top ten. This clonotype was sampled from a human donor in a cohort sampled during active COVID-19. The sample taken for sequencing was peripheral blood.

In nucleotides, the CDR3 is TGTGCCAGCAGCCCCCAAGGAGCGGGGGGGCAAGATACGCAGTATTTT. This codes for CASSPQGAGGQDTQYF. The gene calls are TRBV16 and TRBJ2-3; TRBD2 matches at 10 bases. The CDR3 runs to 16 residues. Germline V CDR1 and CDR2: KGHSY, FQNENV. Germline trimming cut 4 bases from V and 5 bases from J; bases unmatched to any gene: 9.